This entry lists 7 T cell receptor beta chains sequenced from one sample in a study of T cell repertoires in cytomegalovirus infection. A single record per CDR3 protein comes from TCRdb applying MiXCR to the reads. The sample gives about 450,000 distinct CDR3 sequences, approximately 33% of which show up once; approximately 15% is in the top ten. The sequencing input was PBMCs. The receptors stem from a human donor in good health (CMV status not recorded). Some clones in this sample may be carry-over from other donors' samples.

A word on this clonotype: As the CDR3 is not closed by the conserved phenylalanine or tryptophan, this likely results from a read error. No DNA is shown, since the ends of the CDR3 on it are uncertain; the CDR3 is the one TCRdb lists. The chain links TRBV6-1 to TRBJ2-7; the D call of TRBD2 is as the table states it, not checked on the DNA. The germline V gene has CDR1 MNHNS and CDR2 SASEGT. The CDR3 is 13 residues long, ends included. CDR3: CARSGEGTYDQCC.

This chain joins TRBV12-3 or TRBV12-4 and TRBJ1-2, with D tentatively TRBD1 (6 bases). This CDR3 is built from 12 residues. Between the trimmed V and J ends, which lost 7 bases and 6 bases, there was a span of 12 bases. The CDR3 sequence: CASTPGGHGYTF. CDR3 DNA sequence: TGTGCCAGCACCCCCGGGGGCCATGGCTACACCTTC.

In the case of this clonotype: Germline and junction disagree at one end, which may indicate a read error. The chain uses TRBV6-2 or TRBV6-3 and TRBJ1-5; D is ambiguous. Looked up from germline, CDR1 is MNHEY and CDR2 is SVGEGT. This CDR3 comprises 14 residues. CDR3 protein: CASGGVYSNQHQHF. As DNA, the CDR3 is TGTGCCAGCGGTGGGGTCTATAGCAATCAGCACCAGCATTTT.

This clonotype was counted once. This chain connects TRBV5-4 to TRBJ2-3; D not certain. The CDR3 has 14 residues. With 0 bases removed from V and 2 bases from J, the gap between germline ends came to 7 bases. Looked up from germline, CDR1 is SGHNT and CDR2 is YYREEE (reference sequence). The CDR3 sequence is CASSLGEVTDTQYF. CDR3 coding DNA: TGTGCCAGCAGCTTGGGAGAGGTCACAGATACGCAGTATTTT.

The V call is TRBV30, the J call TRBJ1-3, with D possibly TRBD1 on 5 matching bases. Germline values: CDR1 GTSNPN, CDR2 SVGIG (reference sequence). This CDR3 has 13 residues. Trimming took off 6 bases at V and 5 bases at J, with 14 bases between the two ends. The CDR3 loop is CACTRGARNTIYF. The DNA of the CDR3 is TGTGCCTGTACTCGAGGGGCAAGAAACACCATATATTTT. Complete variable domain (other parts from reference TRBV30 and TRBJ1-3): SQTIHQWPATLVQPVGSPLSLECTVEGTSNPNLYWYRQAAGRGLQLLFYSVGIGQISSEVPQNLSASRPQDRQFILSSKKLLLSDSGFYLCACTRGARNTIYFGEGSWLTVV.

This clonotype was observed a single time. This chain connects TRBV6-6 to TRBJ2-7; D call uncertain. The CDR3 has 13 amino acids. Trimming cost V 9 bases and J 4 bases, with 16 bases left between them. Looked up from germline, CDR1 is MNHNY and CDR2 is SVGAGI (reference sequence). The CDR3 loop reads CASVTQLEYEQYF. As DNA, the CDR3 is TGTGCCAGTGTAACTCAGTTGGAATACGAGCAGTACTTC.

On this clonotype: This may arise from a read error, as a much more abundant clone is one base away. The chain carries TRBV7-2 and TRBJ1-2; D may be TRBD1 (5 bases). V shed 5 bases and J shed 5 bases, with 24 bases lying between them. This CDR3 comprises 17 residues. CDR1 and CDR2 from the germline V gene are SGHTA and FQGNSA. The CDR3 bases are TGTGCCAGCAGCAAACCCGGGGGGAGTCAGGGTAGTTATGGCTACACCTTC. It specifies CASSKPGGSQGSYGYTF.